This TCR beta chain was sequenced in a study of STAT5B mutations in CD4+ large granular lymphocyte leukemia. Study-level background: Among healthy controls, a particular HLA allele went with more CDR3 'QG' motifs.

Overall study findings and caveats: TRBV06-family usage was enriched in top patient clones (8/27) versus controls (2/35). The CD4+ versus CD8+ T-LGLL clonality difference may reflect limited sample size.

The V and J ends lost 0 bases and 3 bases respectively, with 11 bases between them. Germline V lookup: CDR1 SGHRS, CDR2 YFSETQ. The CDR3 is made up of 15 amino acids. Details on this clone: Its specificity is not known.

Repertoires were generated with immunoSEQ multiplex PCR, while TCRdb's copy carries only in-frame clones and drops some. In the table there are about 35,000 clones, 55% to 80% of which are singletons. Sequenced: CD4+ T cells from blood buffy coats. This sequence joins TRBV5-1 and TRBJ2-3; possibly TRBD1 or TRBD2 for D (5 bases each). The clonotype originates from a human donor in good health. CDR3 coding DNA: TGCGCCAGCAGCTTGGGGGGGTATGGGACAGATACGCAGTATTTT. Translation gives CASSLGGYGTDTQYF.